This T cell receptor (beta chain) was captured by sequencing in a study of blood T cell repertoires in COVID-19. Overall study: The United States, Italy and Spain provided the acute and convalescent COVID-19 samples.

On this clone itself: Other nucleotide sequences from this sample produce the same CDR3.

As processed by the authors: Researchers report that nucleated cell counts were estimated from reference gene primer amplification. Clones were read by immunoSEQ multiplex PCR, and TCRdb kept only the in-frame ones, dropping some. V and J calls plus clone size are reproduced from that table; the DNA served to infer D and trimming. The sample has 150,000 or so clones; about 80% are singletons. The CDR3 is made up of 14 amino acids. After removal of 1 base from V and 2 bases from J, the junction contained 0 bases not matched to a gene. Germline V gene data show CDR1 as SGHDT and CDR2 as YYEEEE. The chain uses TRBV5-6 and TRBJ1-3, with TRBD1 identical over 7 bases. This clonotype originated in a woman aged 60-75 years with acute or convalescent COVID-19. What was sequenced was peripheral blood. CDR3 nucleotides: TGTGCCAGCAGCTTGACAGGGGCTGGAAACACCATATATTTT. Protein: CASSLTGAGNTIYF.